Each of the 10 T cell receptor beta chains below was sequenced from the same sample in a study of T cell responses to AZD1222 COVID-19 vaccine. TCRdb's copy holds only in-frame clones and misses some; the assay was immunoSEQ multiplex PCR. The sample yields about 140,000 clones, around nine tenths seen once. Material: peripheral blood, obtained on day 0 of AZD1222 vaccination. The receptors were sampled from an adult in good health.

This clone appeared a few times. The rearrangement links TRBV28 to TRBJ1-5; the D gene is possibly TRBD1 (6 bases). The CDR3 extends over 13 amino acids. The V gene lost 5 bases and the J gene lost 7 bases, with 12 bases spanning the gap. Germline values: CDR1 MDHEN, CDR2 SYDVKM. The CDR3 DNA reads as TGTGCCAGCAGTCCCTCCGGGGGCCAGCCCCAGCATTTT. As protein: CASSPSGGQPQHF.

The chain links TRBV9 to TRBJ2-3, with 10 positions matching TRBD2. This CDR3 has 15 residues. The V and J ends lost 3 bases and 4 bases, in that order; junction bases with no gene match: 5. The V gene's germline CDR1 is SGDLS and CDR2 YYNGEE. The CDR3 loop reads CASSESGRAADTQYF. In DNA form, the CDR3 reads TGTGCCAGCAGCGAAAGCGGGAGGGCTGCAGATACGCAGTATTTT.

The chain recombines TRBV4-1 with TRBJ2-1; 7 bases are a match to TRBD2. CDR1 and CDR2 from the germline V gene are MGHRA and YSYEKL. The CDR3 is 16 residues long. The trim removed 6 bases at V and 9 bases at J, leaving 17 bases unmatched. The DNA for the CDR3 is TGCGCCAGCAGTCGAGACCTGGGACTATTAGTTAGTGAGCAGTTCTTC. It specifies CASSRDLGLLVSEQFF.

The genes are TRBV24-1 and TRBJ1-2; TRBD1 agrees at 7 bases. The ends lost 3 bases at V and 6 bases at J; junction bases unmatched: 3. CDR1 and CDR2 (germline): KGHDR, SFDVKD. The CDR3 is made up of 13 amino acids. The CDR3 sequence is CATSDPGQHGYTF. CDR3 nucleotide sequence: TGTGCCACCAGTGATCCGGGACAGCATGGCTACACCTTC.

This clone occurred once. This chain connects TRBV5-1 to TRBJ2-7, with 9 bases aligning to TRBD1. Germline assignment: CDR1 SGHRS and CDR2 YFSETQ. CDR3 size: 15 residues. Trimming at V came to 3 bases and at J to 5 bases, leaving 9 bases not matched to a gene. The CDR3: CASSSPGTGSHEQYF. DNA for the CDR3: TGCGCCAGCAGCTCCCCCGGGACAGGGTCCCACGAGCAGTACTTC.

V is TRBV11-2 and J is TRBJ1-2; 8 bases fit TRBD1. V trimming: 5 bases; J trimming: 3 bases; junction bases outside the gene matches: 11. Germline V lookup: CDR1 SGHAT, CDR2 FQNNGV. There are 16 residues in the CDR3. CDR3 residues: CASSPEPGQEYYGYTF. The DNA of the CDR3 is TGTGCCAGCAGCCCCGAACCGGGACAGGAGTACTATGGCTACACCTTC.

The chain couples TRBV19 to TRBJ2-3, with D perhaps matching TRBD1 (6 bases). Deletions cut 6 bases from V and 1 base from J, with 14 bases between. The germline V gene has CDR1 LNHDA and CDR2 SQIVND (reference sequence). The CDR3 loop spans 15 amino acids. DNA of the CDR3: TGTGCCAGTAGCCTCTACAGGGTTCGCACAGATACGCAGTATTTT. It codes for CASSLYRVRTDTQYF.

This clone was observed a few times. The chain uses TRBV6-1 and TRBJ1-2; 10 positions agree with TRBD1. Germline-derived CDR1 and CDR2 are MNHNS and SASEGT. V lost 1 base to trimming and J lost 7 bases; unmatched junction nucleotides: 6. The CDR3 length is 15 residues. CDR3 amino acids: CASSEEGQGFVGYTF. CDR3 nucleotide sequence: TGTGCCAGCAGTGAAGAGGGACAGGGGTTTGTTGGCTACACCTTC.

V is TRBV18 and J is TRBJ1-1, with 8 bases lining up with TRBD1. After removal of 1 base from V and 0 bases from J, the junction contained 4 bases not matched to a gene. Germline V gene sequence: CDR1 KGHSH, CDR2 LQKENI. The CDR3 length is 16 residues. For the CDR3, the DNA is TGTGCCAGCTCACCACAGACAGGGGATTTGAACACTGAAGCTTTCTTT. Its translation: CASSPQTGDLNTEAFF.

The rearrangement links TRBV28 to TRBJ1-5; a possible D gene is TRBD1 (5 bases). The V and J ends lost 10 bases and 3 bases respectively, with 10 bases between them. Germline V gene lookup returns CDR1 MDHEN and CDR2 SYDVKM. The CDR3 is 12 amino acids. CDR3 in DNA: TGTGCCACCGTGGGGACCAATCAGCCCCAGCATTTT. This sequence encodes CATVGTNQPQHF. Full variable domain (remainder filled in from reference TRBV28 and TRBJ1-5): DVKVTQSSRYLVKRTGEKVFLECVQDMDHENMFWYRQDPGLGLRLIYFSYDVKMKEKGDIPEGYSVSREKKERFSLILESASTNQTSMYLCATVGTNQPQHFGDGTRLSIL.